This TCR beta chain originates from a study of OX40 agonist ivuxolimab in advanced cancers. Whole-study context: Melanoma, hepatocellular carcinoma, head and neck or renal cell cancer occurred in dose-escalation patients. The dose-escalation cohort was about 87% male, with a mean age of approximately 61 years, ranging roughly 23 to 90. Notes on the study in general: The mean number of expanded clones was higher in CD8+ T cells than in CD4+. Within 6 weeks, CD4+ and CD8+ blood T cells expanded clonally at 0.1 to 3.0 mg/kg.

Here immunoSEQ multiplex PCR was the method, and the copy in TCRdb shows in-frame clones only, minus some. The table has around 69,000 clones, roughly 86% seen once. The V gene end was trimmed by 3 bases and the J gene end by 5 bases; junction bases not matched to a gene: 4. Germline CDR1 MDHEN, CDR2 SYDVKM. CDR3 length equals 13 residues. This clone was detected a few times. No antigen is known for it. The chain uses TRBV28 and TRBJ2-7; 7 bases map to TRBD1. The sequence came from an adult with an advanced solid tumor such as melanoma, head and neck, liver or kidney cancer. Specimen: CD4+ or CD8+ T cells sorted from blood, collected in a trial of the OX40 agonist ivuxolimab. In DNA form, the CDR3 reads TGTGCCAGCAGTTTTTACAGGGGCCACGAGCAGTACTTC. It specifies CASSFYRGHEQYF. Looking up the rest from reference TRBV28 and TRBJ2-7 gives the full variable domain: DVKVTQSSRYLVKRTGEKVFLECVQDMDHENMFWYRQDPGLGLRLIYFSYDVKMKEKGDIPEGYSVSREKKERFSLILESASTNQTSMYLCASSFYRGHEQYFGPGTRLTVT.